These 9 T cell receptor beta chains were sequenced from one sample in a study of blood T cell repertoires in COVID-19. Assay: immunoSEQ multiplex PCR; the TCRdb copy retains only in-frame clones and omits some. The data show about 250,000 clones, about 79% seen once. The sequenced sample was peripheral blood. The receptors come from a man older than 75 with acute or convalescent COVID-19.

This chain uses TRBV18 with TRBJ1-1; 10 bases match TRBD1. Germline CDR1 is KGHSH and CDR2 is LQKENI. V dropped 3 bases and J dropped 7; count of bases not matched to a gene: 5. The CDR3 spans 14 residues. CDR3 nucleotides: TGTGCCAGCTCACCTGCCGGGACAGGGGTTGAAGCTTTCTTT. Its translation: CASSPAGTGVEAFF.

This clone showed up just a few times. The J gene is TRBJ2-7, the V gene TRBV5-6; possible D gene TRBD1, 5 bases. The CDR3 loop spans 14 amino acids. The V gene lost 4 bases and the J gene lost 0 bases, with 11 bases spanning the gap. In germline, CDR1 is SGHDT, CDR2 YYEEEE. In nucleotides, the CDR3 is TGTGCCAGCAGCCCAACAGGTGACTCCTACGAGCAGTACTTC. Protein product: CASSPTGDSYEQYF.

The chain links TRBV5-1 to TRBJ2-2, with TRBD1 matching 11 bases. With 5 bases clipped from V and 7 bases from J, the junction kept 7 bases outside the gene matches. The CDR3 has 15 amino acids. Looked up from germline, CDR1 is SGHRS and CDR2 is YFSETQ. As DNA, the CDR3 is TGCGCCAGCAGGAGGACAGGGGGCTTAGGCGGGGAGCTGTTTTTT. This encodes CASRRTGGLGGELFF.

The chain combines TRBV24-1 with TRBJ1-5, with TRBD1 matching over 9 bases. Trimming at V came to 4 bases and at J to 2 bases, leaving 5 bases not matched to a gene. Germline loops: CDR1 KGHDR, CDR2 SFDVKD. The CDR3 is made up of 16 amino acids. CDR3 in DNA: TGTGCCACCAGTGACAGGACAGGGGCTGGCAATCAGCCCCAGCATTTT. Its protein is CATSDRTGAGNQPQHF.

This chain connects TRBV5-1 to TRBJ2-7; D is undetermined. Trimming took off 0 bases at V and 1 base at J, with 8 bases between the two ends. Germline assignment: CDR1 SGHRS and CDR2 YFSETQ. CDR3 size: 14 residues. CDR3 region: CASSLGPPSYEQYF. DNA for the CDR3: TGCGCCAGCAGCTTGGGGCCCCCTTCCTACGAGCAGTACTTC.

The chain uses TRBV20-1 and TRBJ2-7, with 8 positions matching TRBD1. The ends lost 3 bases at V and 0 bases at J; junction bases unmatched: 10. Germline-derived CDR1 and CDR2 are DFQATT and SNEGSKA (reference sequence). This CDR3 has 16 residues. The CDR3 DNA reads TGCAGTGCTAGTGACCCTTTCCAGGGGGCCTCCTACGAGCAGTACTTC. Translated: CSASDPFQGASYEQYF.

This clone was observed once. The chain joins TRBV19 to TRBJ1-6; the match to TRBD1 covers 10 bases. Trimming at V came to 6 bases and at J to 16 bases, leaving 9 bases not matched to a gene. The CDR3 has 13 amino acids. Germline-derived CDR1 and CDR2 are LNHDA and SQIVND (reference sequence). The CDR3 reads CASSSPGQGTLHF. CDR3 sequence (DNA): TGTGCCAGTAGCTCGCCGGGACAGGGGACACTCCACTTT.

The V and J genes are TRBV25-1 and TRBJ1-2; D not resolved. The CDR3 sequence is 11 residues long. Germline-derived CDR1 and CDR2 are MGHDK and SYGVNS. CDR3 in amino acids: CGGGRVCGYTF. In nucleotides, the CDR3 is TGTGGAGGAGGTAGGGTTTGTGGCTACACCTTC.

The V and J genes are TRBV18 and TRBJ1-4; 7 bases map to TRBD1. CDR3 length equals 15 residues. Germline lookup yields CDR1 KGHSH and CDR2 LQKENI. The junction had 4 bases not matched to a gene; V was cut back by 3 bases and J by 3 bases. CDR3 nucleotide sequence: TGTGCCAGCTCACCTGACAGGGCGGCTAATGAAAAACTGTTTTTT. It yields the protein CASSPDRAANEKLFF.